The clone carrying this T cell receptor beta chain was seen more than once but under ten times. CDR3 size: 13 residues. Germline V CDR1 and CDR2: LGHNA, YNFKEQ. J gave up 7 bases and V 4 bases, and 6 bases lay outside the gene matches. The data are from a study of response to subunit inactivated influenza vaccine. Using its own MiXCR run on the RT-PCR reads, TCRdb lists one record per CDR3 protein. Among roughly 540,000 distinct CDR3 sequences listed, roughly 25% were seen once. These data are also associated with another study on T cells expressing NK-cell markers. In that study: What made the TCR beta cDNA was 5'RACE template switching with UMIs.

This specimen was CD4+ T cells sorted from PBMCs, taken roughly 12 days after vaccination. This TCR came from a man aged 45-65 years who received an inactivated influenza vaccine. The chain carries TRBV4-2 and TRBJ1-1; 7 bases fit TRBD1. The CDR3 nucleotides read TGTGCCAGCAGCCGCGACAGGGAGGGTGAAGCTTTCTTT. Translated: CASSRDREGEAFF.